The clone carrying this T cell receptor beta chain was seen a handful of times. TCRdb analysed the RT-PCR reads with MiXCR anew, one entry per CDR3 protein. In the table there are about 160,000 distinct CDR3 sequences, around 9.9% of which are singletons. CDR3 length equals 14 residues. Trimming took off 1 base at V and 7 bases at J, with 13 bases between the two ends. Per germline, CDR1 SEHNR and CDR2 FQNEAQ (reference sequence). These data are taken from a study of response to subunit inactivated influenza vaccine. The gene calls are TRBV7-9 and TRBJ1-2, with TRBD1 as a possible D gene (6 bases). This receptor was identified in a man between 50 and 59 years old who received an inactivated influenza vaccine. The specimen comprised non-naive T cells sorted from PBMCs, sampled more than 35 days after vaccination. The CDR3 DNA is TGTGCCAGCAGCTTAGGGTGGGGGGCGTTTGGCTACACCTTC. Protein: CASSLGWGAFGYTF.